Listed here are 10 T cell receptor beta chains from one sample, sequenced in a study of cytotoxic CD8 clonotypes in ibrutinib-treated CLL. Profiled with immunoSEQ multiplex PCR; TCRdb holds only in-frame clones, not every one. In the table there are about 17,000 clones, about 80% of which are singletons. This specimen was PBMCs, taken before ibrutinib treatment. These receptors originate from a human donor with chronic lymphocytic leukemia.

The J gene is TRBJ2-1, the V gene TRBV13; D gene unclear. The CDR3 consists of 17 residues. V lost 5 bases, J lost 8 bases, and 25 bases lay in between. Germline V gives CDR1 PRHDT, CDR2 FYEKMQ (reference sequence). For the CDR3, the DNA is TGTGCCAGCAGCCCCCCCGGAGAGGCCGGTGTTTGGGATGAGCAGTTCTTC. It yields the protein CASSPPGEAGVWDEQFF.

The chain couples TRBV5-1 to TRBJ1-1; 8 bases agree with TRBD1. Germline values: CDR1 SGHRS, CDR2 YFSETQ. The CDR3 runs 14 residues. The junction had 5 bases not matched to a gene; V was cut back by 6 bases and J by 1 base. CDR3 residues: CASTQQGGNTEAFF. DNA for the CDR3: TGCGCCAGCACCCAACAGGGGGGGAACACTGAAGCTTTCTTT.

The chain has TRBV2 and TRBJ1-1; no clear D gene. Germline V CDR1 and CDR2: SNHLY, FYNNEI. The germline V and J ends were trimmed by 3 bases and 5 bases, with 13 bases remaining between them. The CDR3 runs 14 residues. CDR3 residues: CASSEDWVGTEAFF. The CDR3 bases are TGTGCCAGCAGTGAGGATTGGGTAGGGACTGAAGCTTTCTTT. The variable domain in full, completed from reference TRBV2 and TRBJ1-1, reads EPEVTQTPSHQVTQMGQEVILRCVPISNHLYFYWYRQILGQKVEFLVSFYNNEISEKSEIFDDQFSVERPDGSNFTLKIRSTKLEDSAMYFCASSEDWVGTEAFFGQGTRLTVV.

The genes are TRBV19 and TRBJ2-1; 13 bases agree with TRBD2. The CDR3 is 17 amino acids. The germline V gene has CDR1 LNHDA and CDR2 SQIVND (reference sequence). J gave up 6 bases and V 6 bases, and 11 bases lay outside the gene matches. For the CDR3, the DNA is TGTGCCAGTAGCAAACAGGCGGGACTAGCGGGATCCAATGAGCAGTTCTTC. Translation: CASSKQAGLAGSNEQFF.

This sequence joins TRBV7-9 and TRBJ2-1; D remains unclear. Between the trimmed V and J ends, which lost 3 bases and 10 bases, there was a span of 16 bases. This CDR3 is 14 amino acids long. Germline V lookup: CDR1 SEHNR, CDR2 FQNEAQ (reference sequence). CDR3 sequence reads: CASSFLTTGSEQFF. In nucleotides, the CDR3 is TGTGCCAGCAGCTTTTTGACAACCGGTTCCGAGCAGTTCTTC.

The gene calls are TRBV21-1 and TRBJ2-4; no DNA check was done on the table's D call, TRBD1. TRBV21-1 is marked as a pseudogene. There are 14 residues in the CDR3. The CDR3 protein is CASSTLDRKNIQYF. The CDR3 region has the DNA TGTGCCAGCAGCACCCTGGACAGAAAAAACATTCAGTACTTC.

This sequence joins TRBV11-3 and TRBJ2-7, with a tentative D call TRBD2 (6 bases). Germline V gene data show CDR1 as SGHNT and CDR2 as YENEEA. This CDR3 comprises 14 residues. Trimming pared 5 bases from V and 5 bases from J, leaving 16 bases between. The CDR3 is CASSGQGGFHEQYF. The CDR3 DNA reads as TGTGCCAGCAGCGGCCAGGGAGGCTTCCACGAGCAGTACTTC.

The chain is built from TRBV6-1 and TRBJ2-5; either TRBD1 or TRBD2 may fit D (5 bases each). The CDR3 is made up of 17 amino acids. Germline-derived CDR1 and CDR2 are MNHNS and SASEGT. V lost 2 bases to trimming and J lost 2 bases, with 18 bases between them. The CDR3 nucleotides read TGTGCCAGCAGTGAACCTCCTGGGGGAGTAAGGCAAGAGACCCAGTACTTC. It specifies CASSEPPGGVRQETQYF.

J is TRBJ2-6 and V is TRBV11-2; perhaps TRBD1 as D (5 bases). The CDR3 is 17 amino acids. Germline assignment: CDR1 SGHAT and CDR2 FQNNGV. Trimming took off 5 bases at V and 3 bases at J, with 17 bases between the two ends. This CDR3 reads CASSQGHGGVGANVLTF. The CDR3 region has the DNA TGTGCCAGCAGCCAAGGACACGGTGGGGTTGGGGCCAACGTCCTGACTTTC. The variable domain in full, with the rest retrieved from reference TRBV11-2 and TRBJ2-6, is EAGVAQSPRYKIIEKRQSVAFWCNPISGHATLYWYQQILGQGPKLLIQFQNNGVVDDSQLPKDRFSAERLKGVDSTLKIQPAKLEDSAVYLCASSQGHGGVGANVLTFGAGSRLTVL.

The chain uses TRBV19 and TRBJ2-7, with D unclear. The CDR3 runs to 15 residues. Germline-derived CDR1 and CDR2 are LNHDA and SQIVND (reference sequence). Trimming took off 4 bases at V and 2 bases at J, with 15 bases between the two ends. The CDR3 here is CASSTKSGPTYEQYF. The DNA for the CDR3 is TGTGCCAGTAGTACAAAATCCGGGCCCACCTACGAGCAGTACTTC.